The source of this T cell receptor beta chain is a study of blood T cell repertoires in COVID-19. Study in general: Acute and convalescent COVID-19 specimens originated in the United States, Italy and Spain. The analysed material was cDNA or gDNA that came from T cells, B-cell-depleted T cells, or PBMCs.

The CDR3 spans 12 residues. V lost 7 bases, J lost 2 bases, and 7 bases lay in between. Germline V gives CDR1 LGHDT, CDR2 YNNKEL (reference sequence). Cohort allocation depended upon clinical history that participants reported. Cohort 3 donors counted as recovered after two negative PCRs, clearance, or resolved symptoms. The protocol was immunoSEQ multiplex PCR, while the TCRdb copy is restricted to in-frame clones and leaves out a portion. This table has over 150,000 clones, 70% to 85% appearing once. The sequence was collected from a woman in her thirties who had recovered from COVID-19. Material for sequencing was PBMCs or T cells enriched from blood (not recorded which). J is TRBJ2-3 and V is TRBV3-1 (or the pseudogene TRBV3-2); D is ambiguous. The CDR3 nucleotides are TGTGCCAGCACCGACTTCACAGATACGCAGTATTTT. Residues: CASTDFTDTQYF.